These T cell receptor beta chains were read from a single sample in a study of molecular identifiers for immune sequencing clone quantification. TCRdb analysed the PCR reads with MiXCR anew, one entry per CDR3 protein. In the table there are over 600,000 distinct CDR3 sequences, about 20% of which are singletons. Sequenced: naive CD8+ T cells from blood, with Jurkat cell RNA spiked in. Receptors were obtained from a human donor in good health. Some libraries in this study had Jurkat cell RNA spiked in. Each CDR3 is given with its conserved first and last residue. The D gene is left open where the match is weak. Expanded clones are given a class, and other clones once, few, many or no size at all.

>TRBV7-6|many|13|TRBJ1-4|NA
CASSLVPNEKLFF
TGTGCCAGCAGCTTAGTACCGAATGAAAAACTGTTTTTT
>TRBV7-8|many|17|TRBJ2-3|TRBD1
CASSLSGYGTGADTQYF
TGTGCCAGCAGCTTAAGTGGCTATGGGACAGGGGCAGATACGCAGTATTTT
>TRBV5-1|many|13|TRBJ1-1|NA
CASSLDYGGLAFF
TGCGCCAGCAGCTTGGATTACGGGGGGCTGGCTTTCTTT
>TRBV9|many|15|TRBJ2-7|TRBD2
CASSGGPSGSYEQYF
TGTGCCAGCAGCGGAGGCCCTAGCGGGTCATACGAGCAGTACTTC
>TRBV7-9|many|11|TRBJ1-1|NA
CASSDLVEAFF
TGTGCCAGCAGCGACCTAGTTGAAGCTTTCTTT
>TRBV28|few|15|TRBJ2-7|NA
CASSLLPAAAYEQYF
TGTGCCAGCAGTTTACTCCCCGCAGCAGCCTACGAGCAGTACTTC
>TRBV5-1|many|17|TRBJ2-7|TRBD2
CASSHLAGAAYSYEQYF
TGCGCCAGCAGCCACCTAGCGGGGGCCGCCTACTCCTACGAGCAGTACTTC
>TRBV4-3|many|15|TRBJ1-5|NA
CASSQDRQSNQPQHF
TGCGCCAGCAGCCAAGACCGGCAGAGCAATCAGCCCCAGCATTTT
>TRBV3-1|many|15|TRBJ2-5|TRBD2
CASSRSSGVQETQYF
TGTGCCAGCAGCCGCTCTAGCGGGGTACAAGAGACCCAGTACTTC
>TRBV5-1|many|14|TRBJ1-1|NA
CASSFRDSNTEAFF
TGCGCCAGCAGTTTCAGAGACTCGAACACTGAAGCTTTCTTT
>TRBV6-5|NA|11|TRBJ2-7|NA
CASSNSCEQYF
TGTGCCAGCAGTAACAGCTGCGAGCAGTACTTC